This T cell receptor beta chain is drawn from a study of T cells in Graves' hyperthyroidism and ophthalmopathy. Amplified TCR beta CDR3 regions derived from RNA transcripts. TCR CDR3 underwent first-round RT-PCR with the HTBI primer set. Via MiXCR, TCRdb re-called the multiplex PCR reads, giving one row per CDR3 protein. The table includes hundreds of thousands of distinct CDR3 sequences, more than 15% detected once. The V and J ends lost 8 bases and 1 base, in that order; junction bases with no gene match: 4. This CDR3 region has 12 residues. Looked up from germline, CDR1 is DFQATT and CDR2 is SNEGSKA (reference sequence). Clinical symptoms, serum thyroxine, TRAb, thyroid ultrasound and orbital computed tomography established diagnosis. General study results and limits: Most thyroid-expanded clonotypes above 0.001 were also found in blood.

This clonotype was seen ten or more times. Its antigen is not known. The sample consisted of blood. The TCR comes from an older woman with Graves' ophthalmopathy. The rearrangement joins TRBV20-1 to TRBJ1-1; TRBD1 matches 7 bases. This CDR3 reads CSPQGRNTEAFF. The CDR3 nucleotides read TGCAGTCCACAGGGGCGGAACACTGAAGCTTTCTTT.